This T cell receptor beta chain was captured by sequencing in a study of radiation and T cells in renal cell carcinoma. The protocol was immunoSEQ multiplex PCR, while the TCRdb copy is restricted to in-frame clones and leaves out a portion. The sample holds 130,000 to 150,000 clones, 70% to 90% seen once. Study-level points and caveats: Baseline intratumoral clonotype presence is unknown without pretreatment biopsies. In blood, top tumor clones expanded by 2 weeks, shrinking by 4.

About this clone itself: As yet, its antigen is unknown.

Time point of the sample: baseline pretreatment blood. The treatment was: 15 Gy SBRT to primary tumor, nephrectomy 4 weeks later. This renal cell carcinoma was of the clear cell type. Trimming shortened V by 8 bases and J by 0 bases, and 16 bases separated the two germline ends. This CDR3 contains 15 residues. Germline V gives CDR1 SEHNR, CDR2 FQNEAQ (reference sequence). The gene calls are TRBV7-9 and TRBJ1-1; no firm D call. This sequence originates from a woman aged 45-65 years with renal cell carcinoma. Sequencing used blood, obtained from a patient whose treatment included radiotherapy and nephrectomy. The CDR3 bases are TGTGCCAGCTGGAGGAGTTTGGTATTGAACACTGAAGCTTTCTTT. It yields the protein CASWRSLVLNTEAFF.